Listed here is a single T cell receptor beta chain. Its antigen is unidentified. The entry originates in a study of human T cells and chemical hapten exposure. Findings and limits, study-wide: Patch test score was positively correlated with the counts of TCRs that had expanded at PT1. The study found that DPC sensitization did not change TCRs above 1 in 1000 frequency.

Original processing notes: The number of TCRs in each sample had a median of roughly 100,000 and spanned roughly 23,224 to 700,000. TCRdb used MiXCR to reprocess the RACE reads, holding one entry per CDR3 protein. These V and J calls derive from TCRdb rather than the authors' analysis. The table records around 130,000 distinct CDR3 sequences, about 11% of them present only once. CDR3 size: 13 residues. CDR1 and CDR2 from the germline V gene are MDHEN and SYDVKM. Trimming removed 7 bases from V and 0 bases from J, with 8 bases in between. Time point specified: patch test 3, about 24 weeks after DPC sensitization. Treatment indicated: therapeutic diphenylcyclopropenone sensitization with weekly scalp DPC.

The source was whole blood, collected in connection with sensitization to the hapten diphenylcyclopropenone (DPC). The chain uses TRBV28 and TRBJ2-3; D may be TRBD1 (5 bases). The receptor's source is a woman between 45 and 60 years old with alopecia areata. Some clones in this sample may be carry-over from other donors' samples. The CDR3 is CASKDTSTDTQYF. The CDR3, as DNA: TGTGCCAGCAAGGACACCAGCACAGATACGCAGTATTTT. Looking up the rest from reference TRBV28 and TRBJ2-3 gives the full variable domain: DVKVTQSSRYLVKRTGEKVFLECVQDMDHENMFWYRQDPGLGLRLIYFSYDVKMKEKGDIPEGYSVSREKKERFSLILESASTNQTSMYLCASKDTSTDTQYFGPGTRLTVL.